The 24 T cell receptor beta chains in this list originate from one sample, sequenced in a study of regulatory T cells (dated by TCRdb to 2017 to 2018). The method behind the library was the immunoSEQ multiplex PCR assay. In the multiplex PCR, 52 forward TRBV primers and 13 reverse TRBJ primers were used, and assay-based and computational corrections were applied for amplification bias. TCRdb mirrors the immuneACCESS table, restricted to in-frame sequences. Some clones are absent from its copies; in checked studies, under half trace to an unresolved V gene, and the reason for the others is unknown. The table for this sample lists roughly 30,000 clones; just under 95% of them were counted only once. The ten largest clones represent under 2% of the sample. What the research found in general, with its limitations: Enrichment for hydrophobic residues at CDR3 positions 6 and 7 was found in conventional CD4+ T cells from CD3G-deficient patients, suggesting more self-reactive specificities.

These receptors' antigens are unknown. Sequencing input: conventional CD4+ T cells sorted from blood. The receptors stem from a person aged 18 to 30 with CD3G deficiency.

CDR3 protein: CAISDTRGAEAFF. The CDR3 nucleotides are TGTGCCATCAGTGACACCAGGGGTGCTGAAGCTTTCTTT. This chain uses TRBV10-3 with TRBJ1-1; a weak D match, TRBD1 (6 bases). Germline CDR1 reads ENHRY; CDR2 reads SYGVKD. V was clipped by 3 bases and J by 6 bases, with 11 bases between them. CDR3 size: 13 residues.

As to this clone: One end of the junction does not line up with germline, which may come from a read error. This chain uses TRBV7-9 with TRBJ2-1; 9 nucleotides line up with TRBD2. CDR1 and CDR2 from the germline V gene are SEHNR and FQNEAQ (reference sequence). The CDR3 runs 14 residues. CDR3 protein: CASRREGLNNEQFF. The CDR3 DNA reads TGTGCAAGCAGGCGGGAGGGCCTTAACAATGAGCAGTTCTTC. Filled out from reference TRBV7-9 and TRBJ2-1, the complete variable domain reads DTGVSQNPRHKITKRGQNVTFRCDPISEHNRLYWYRQTLGQGPEFLTYFQNEAQLEKSRLLSDRFSAERPKGSFSTLEIQRTEQGDSAMYLCASRREGLNNEQFFGPGTRLTVL.

The rearrangement links TRBV7-9 to TRBJ1-2; TRBD1 is a possible D gene (5 bases). CDR1 SEHNR and CDR2 FQNEAQ come from the germline V gene (reference sequence). V was trimmed by 4 bases and J by 2 bases, leaving 11 bases between them. The CDR3 loop spans 14 amino acids. CDR3 amino acids: CASSWQGKNYGYTF. CDR3 DNA: TGTGCCAGCAGCTGGCAGGGCAAGAACTATGGCTACACCTTC.

The rearrangement joins TRBV7-9 to TRBJ2-1, with D perhaps TRBD2 (5 bases). CDR1 is SEHNR and CDR2 is FQNEAQ in the germline V gene (reference sequence). V lost 5 bases and J lost 9, with 11 bases in between. The CDR3 is made up of 12 amino acids. The CDR3 reads CASSHGLSEQFF. The CDR3 nucleotides are TGTGCCAGCAGCCACGGACTCAGTGAGCAGTTCTTC.

The gene calls are TRBV7-6 and TRBJ2-7, with 7 bases that match TRBD1. Germline V lookup: CDR1 SGHVS, CDR2 FNYEAQ. Germline trimming cut 1 base from V and 1 base from J; bases unmatched to any gene: 22. This CDR3 region has 21 residues. The chain's CDR3 is CASSLGETGNFRVGPSYEQYF. The CDR3 nucleotides read TGTGCCAGCAGCTTAGGGGAGACAGGGAATTTCCGCGTGGGGCCGTCCTACGAGCAGTACTTC.

The genes are TRBV6-1 and TRBJ2-4; 9 bases agree with TRBD1. Germline V gene sequence: CDR1 MNHNS, CDR2 SASEGT. This CDR3 is built from 13 residues. Trimming took 6 bases from V and 8 from J; bases not matched to a gene: 5. CDR3 sequence reads: CASSRDRVDIQYF. CDR3 DNA: TGTGCCAGCAGCCGGGACAGGGTTGACATTCAGTACTTC.

CDR3 loop: CASSPGTNGELFF. CDR3 nucleotides: TGTGCCAGTAGTCCCGGGACTAACGGGGAGCTGTTTTTT. This chain connects TRBV19 to TRBJ2-2; 7 nucleotides align to TRBD2. In germline, CDR1 is LNHDA, CDR2 SQIVND (reference sequence). With 5 bases clipped from V and 7 bases from J, the junction kept 4 bases outside the gene matches. The length of the CDR3 is 13 residues.

The genes are TRBV6-7 and TRBJ2-3; 9 nucleotides align to TRBD1. TRBV6-7 belongs to the ORF category, with a function that is uncertain. Trimming removed 7 bases from V and 0 bases from J; junction bases left unmatched: 8. The CDR3 has 16 amino acids. CDR3 amino acids: CASKNRGHGSTDTQYF. CDR3 DNA: TGTGCCAGCAAGAACAGGGGGCATGGTAGCACAGATACGCAGTATTTT.

The rearrangement uses TRBV28 and TRBJ2-4, with TRBD1 matching 8 bases. The CDR3 runs 14 residues. Germline loops: CDR1 MDHEN, CDR2 SYDVKM. V lost 5 bases and J lost 6; bases outside the gene matches: 6. The chain's CDR3 is CASSTGGDRNIQYF. CDR3 DNA sequence: TGTGCCAGCAGTACAGGGGGAGATAGAAACATTCAGTACTTC.

The chain links TRBV7-8 to TRBJ1-6; D not resolved. The ends were cut back, 2 bases at V and 3 bases at J, with 8 bases in the middle. The germline gives CDR1 SGHVS, CDR2 FQNEAQ. This CDR3 is 15 amino acids long. CDR3 nucleotide sequence: TGTGCCAGCAGCTTATCCAGAAACTATAATTCACCCCTCCACTTT. It encodes CASSLSRNYNSPLHF.

This clone has only a few counts. V gene TRBV19 combines with J gene TRBJ2-6, with a weak D call TRBD1 (6 bases). The ends were cut back, 5 bases at V and 0 bases at J, with 20 bases in the middle. This CDR3 contains 19 residues. Looked up from germline, CDR1 is LNHDA and CDR2 is SQIVND (reference sequence). The CDR3 DNA follows: TGTGCCAGTAGTCCCGCTGACAGGCTGATCGGCTCTGGGGCCAACGTCCTGACTTTC. Residues: CASSPADRLIGSGANVLTF. Complete variable domain (other parts from reference TRBV19 and TRBJ2-6): DGGITQSPKYLFRKEGQNVTLSCEQNLNHDAMYWYRQDPGQGLRLIYYSQIVNDFQKGDIAEGYSVSREKKESFPLTVTSAQKNPTAFYLCASSPADRLIGSGANVLTFGAGSRLTVL.

This clone was recorded a few times. The chain has TRBV7-9 and TRBJ2-3, with 13 bases fitting TRBD2. Germline CDR1 reads SEHNR; CDR2 reads FQNEAQ (reference sequence). The CDR3 loop spans 15 amino acids. J was trimmed by 4 bases and V by 5 bases; bases with no gene match: 3. This CDR3 reads CASSRGLAGADTQYF. The CDR3 coding sequence is TGTGCCAGCAGCCGAGGACTAGCGGGAGCAGATACGCAGTATTTT. The whole variable domain, remainder taken from reference TRBV7-9 and TRBJ2-3, is DTGVSQNPRHKITKRGQNVTFRCDPISEHNRLYWYRQTLGQGPEFLTYFQNEAQLEKSRLLSDRFSAERPKGSFSTLEIQRTEQGDSAMYLCASSRGLAGADTQYFGPGTRLTVL.

The chain combines TRBV5-1 with TRBJ2-2; the match to TRBD1 covers 9 bases. The CDR3 runs to 15 residues. Germline V gene lookup returns CDR1 SGHRS and CDR2 YFSETQ. Unmatched junction bases numbered 7, after V lost 4 bases and J lost 6 bases. The CDR3: CASSRGQGRPGELFF. DNA for the CDR3: TGCGCCAGCAGCCGGGGACAGGGAAGACCCGGGGAGCTGTTTTTT.

The chain employs TRBV4-1 and TRBJ2-1; 9 nucleotides line up with TRBD2. V lost 3 bases, J lost 7 bases, and 4 bases stayed unmatched. Germline V gene sequence: CDR1 MGHRA, CDR2 YSYEKL. The length of the CDR3 is 14 residues. The CDR3 DNA reads TGCGCCAGCAGCCATCTTAGCGGGAGTAATGAGCAGTTCTTC. Translation gives CASSHLSGSNEQFF.

This clone was seen more than once but under ten times. CDR3 residues: CASSRQGAHEQYF. The CDR3 DNA reads TGTGCCAGCAGCCGACAGGGGGCCCACGAGCAGTACTTC. The V call is TRBV7-3, the J call TRBJ2-7; TRBD1 matches at 10 bases. Germline V gives CDR1 SGHTA, CDR2 FQGTGA. The CDR3 consists of 13 residues. With 5 bases clipped from V and 5 bases from J, the junction kept 3 bases outside the gene matches.

The rearrangement links TRBV2 to TRBJ2-1; D is unclear. Germline V gene sequence: CDR1 SNHLY, CDR2 FYNNEI. The CDR3 is made up of 11 amino acids. V gave up 6 bases and J gave up 3 bases, with 3 bases separating them. Written as DNA, the CDR3 is TGTGCCAGCAGGGTCTACAATGAGCAGTTCTTC. Translation gives CASRVYNEQFF.

Here the CDR3 reads CASSLGRGRQATDTQYF. CDR3 nucleotides: TGTGCCAGCAGCTTAGGAAGAGGGCGGCAGGCGACAGATACGCAGTATTTT. This chain connects TRBV11-2 to TRBJ2-3; D is perhaps TRBD2 (5 bases). V lost 1 base, J lost 3 bases, and 17 bases lay in between. CDR3 length: 17 residues. In germline, CDR1 is SGHAT, CDR2 FQNNGV.

The chain carries TRBV6-1 and TRBJ2-5; the match to TRBD1 covers 9 bases. CDR3 length equals 13 residues. Germline CDR1 is MNHNS and CDR2 is SASEGT. After removal of 5 bases from V and 11 bases from J, the junction contained 9 bases not matched to a gene. CDR3 nucleotides: TGTGCCAGCAGTTCGGGACAGGGCTCTAGGCAGTACTTC. It codes for CASSSGQGSRQYF.

V and J are TRBV18 and TRBJ2-1, with D perhaps matching TRBD2 (6 bases). V was trimmed by 6 bases and J by 4 bases, leaving 7 bases between them. Germline V CDR1 and CDR2: KGHSH, LQKENI. The CDR3 is 12 residues long. Here the CDR3 reads CASSGGYNEQFF. CDR3 bases: TGTGCCAGCTCTGGGGGGTACAATGAGCAGTTCTTC.

The rearrangement uses TRBV5-6 and TRBJ1-2; tentative D call: TRBD1 (5 bases). This CDR3 comprises 14 residues. Trimming shortened V by 0 bases and J by 8 bases, and 14 bases separated the two germline ends. The germline V gene has CDR1 SGHDT and CDR2 YYEEEE. CDR3 protein: CASSLEGVGYGYTF. The DNA of the CDR3 is TGTGCCAGCAGCTTGGAAGGGGTCGGCTACGGCTACACCTTC.

This sequence joins TRBV5-1 and TRBJ1-1, with 8 nucleotides matching TRBD1. V gave up 0 bases and J gave up 11 bases; unmatched junction bases: 12. The germline CDR1 and CDR2 sequences are SGHRS and YFSETQ. The CDR3 runs 15 residues. The CDR3 DNA reads as TGCGCCAGCAGCTTGGTAAGCGGACAGGGAAATGTGGCTTTCTTT. The encoded protein is CASSLVSGQGNVAFF.

The rearrangement links TRBV11-2 to TRBJ2-5; a possible D gene is TRBD1 (6 bases). CDR3 length: 17 residues. V shed 2 bases and J shed 5 bases, with 21 bases lying between them. The germline CDR1 and CDR2 sequences are SGHAT and FQNNGV. CDR3 in DNA: TGTGCCAGCAGCTTAAGTGAGGGAACAGGGCTGAGGGAGACCCAGTACTTC. Translating gives CASSLSEGTGLRETQYF.

This chain links TRBV5-3 with TRBJ2-7; D unresolved. TRBV5-3 counts as an open reading frame of uncertain function. This CDR3 has 12 residues. The V end was cut by 0 bases, the J end by 5 bases, with 6 bases between. The CDR3 coding sequence is TGTGCCAGAAGCTTGGTCAGCCACGAGCAGTACTTC. It translates to CARSLVSHEQYF.

The genes are TRBV28 and TRBJ2-7, with TRBD1 matching over 7 bases. CDR1 is MDHEN and CDR2 is SYDVKM in the germline V gene. V trimming: 4 bases; J trimming: 3 bases; junction bases outside the gene matches: 9. There are 15 residues in the CDR3. The CDR3 is CASSSPGTAFYEQYF. The DNA for the CDR3 is TGTGCCAGCAGTTCTCCCGGGACAGCCTTCTACGAGCAGTACTTC.